The 17 T cell receptor beta chains below all came from one sample that was sequenced in a study of cytomegalovirus exposure and HLA in healthy donors (TCRdb year 2017). The library relied on the immunoSEQ multiplex PCR assay. The multiplex PCR relied on a mix of 60 forward primers for TCR Vbeta segments and 13 reverse primers for TCR Jbeta segments. Here the immuneACCESS table is served through TCRdb, limited to in-frame sequences with V and J called. Missing clones are a known gap in these copies; in checked studies unresolved V genes cover under half, and the rest lacks a known reason. The sample contains 150,000 to 180,000 clones, approximately 80% of them found a single time. Clones ranked in the top ten supply more than 10% of the sample. The sequencing input was PBMCs. Receptors were obtained from a young man in good health and CMV-seropositive.

V usage is TRBV6-5 and J usage is TRBJ2-2; D gene ambiguous. Germline CDR1 is MNHEY and CDR2 is SVGAGI. Trimming pared 6 bases from V and 0 bases from J, leaving 11 bases between. This CDR3 has 15 residues. The CDR3 here is CASRGHSANTGELFF. The DNA for the CDR3 is TGTGCCAGCAGGGGCCATTCCGCGAACACCGGGGAGCTGTTTTTT.

The V call is TRBV9, the J call TRBJ2-7; the match to TRBD2 covers 11 bases. This CDR3 is built from 15 residues. Germline V gene data show CDR1 as SGDLS and CDR2 as YYNGEE. V was pared by 4 bases and J by 3 bases, with 6 bases of the junction left unmatched. CDR3 in amino acids: CASSRGTSGHYEQYF. CDR3 bases: TGTGCCAGCAGCCGCGGGACTAGCGGTCACTACGAGCAGTACTTC. Drawing the rest from reference TRBV9 and TRBJ2-7, the complete variable domain is DSGVTQTPKHLITATGQRVTLRCSPRSGDLSVYWYQQSLDQGLQFLIQYYNGEERAKGNILERFSAQQFPDLHSELNLSSLELGDSALYFCASSRGTSGHYEQYFGPGTRLTVT.

V is TRBV30 and J is TRBJ1-1; 7 bases fit TRBD1. This CDR3 contains 13 residues. The junction had 5 bases not matched to a gene; V was cut back by 3 bases and J by 4 bases. CDR1 and CDR2 (germline): GTSNPN, SVGIG (reference sequence). The CDR3 loop is CAWSAQGGTEAFF. CDR3 coding DNA: TGTGCCTGGAGCGCTCAGGGGGGCACTGAAGCTTTCTTT.

In its sample, this clone was seen a few times. V usage is TRBV28 and J usage is TRBJ2-7; 11 positions match TRBD2. V shed 5 bases and J 9 bases; nucleotides not matched to a gene: 3. The germline gives CDR1 MDHEN, CDR2 SYDVKM. The CDR3 consists of 12 residues. This chain's CDR3 is CASSGGLAGQYF. CDR3 coding DNA: TGTGCCAGCAGTGGCGGACTAGCGGGGCAGTACTTC.

The V and J genes are TRBV6-5 and TRBJ1-4; a weak D match, TRBD1 (6 bases). The V end was cut by 2 bases, the J end by 8 bases, with 12 bases between. The germline V gene has CDR1 MNHEY and CDR2 SVGAGI. This CDR3 has 14 residues. The CDR3 protein is CASSYGQGQEKLFF. The CDR3 coding sequence is TGTGCCAGCAGTTACGGGCAGGGGCAGGAAAAACTGTTTTTT.

V and J are TRBV7-2 and TRBJ2-7; 8 bases are a match to TRBD2. Trimming removed 3 bases from V and 3 bases from J; junction bases left unmatched: 7. This CDR3 comprises 15 residues. Germline lookup yields CDR1 SGHTA and CDR2 FQGNSA. The CDR3 spells CASSFGGSGDYEQYF. CDR3 bases: TGTGCCAGCAGCTTTGGTGGTAGCGGGGACTACGAGCAGTACTTC.

The rearrangement joins TRBV6-6 to TRBJ2-7, with TRBD1 identical over 7 bases. Germline V gives CDR1 MNHNY, CDR2 SVGAGI (reference sequence). CDR3 size: 13 residues. V shed 7 bases, J shed 1 base, and the junction held 4 bases outside the gene matches. Here the CDR3 DNA reads TGTGCCAGCAACGACAGGGCTTCCTACGAGCAGTACTTC. Translating gives CASNDRASYEQYF.

This sequence joins TRBV11-2 and TRBJ2-7, with 11 bases aligning to TRBD2. After removal of 1 base from V and 0 bases from J, the junction contained 5 bases not matched to a gene. Germline V CDR1 and CDR2: SGHAT, FQNNGV. The CDR3 loop spans 17 amino acids. The CDR3: CASSLGTGTSGSYEQYF. CDR3 DNA: TGTGCCAGCAGCTTAGGTACAGGGACTAGCGGCTCCTACGAGCAGTACTTC.

The genes are TRBV6-1 and TRBJ1-1; D is undetermined. With 8 bases removed from V and 4 bases from J, the gap between germline ends came to 14 bases. CDR3 length: 13 residues. Germline CDR1 MNHNS, CDR2 SASEGT. The CDR3 DNA reads as TGTGCCAGCCCCCGGGCGGGATCCACTGAAGCTTTCTTT. This codes for CASPRAGSTEAFF.

The gene calls are TRBV28 and TRBJ2-7; 10 bases map to TRBD1. The CDR3 consists of 15 residues. V shed 1 base and J 4 bases; nucleotides not matched to a gene: 4. CDR1 MDHEN and CDR2 SYDVKM come from the germline V gene. The CDR3 spells CASSLSTGGPYEQYF. CDR3 sequence (DNA): TGTGCCAGCAGTTTATCGACAGGGGGCCCGTACGAGCAGTACTTC.

This clone was observed a handful of times. The rearrangement uses TRBV7-3 and TRBJ2-7, with D tentatively TRBD2 (6 bases). This CDR3 comprises 13 residues. Trimming shortened V by 2 bases and J by 7 bases, and 12 bases separated the two germline ends. Germline CDR1 and CDR2: SGHTA and FQGTGA. The chain's CDR3 is CASSLSEGQEQYF. CDR3 nucleotide sequence: TGTGCCAGCAGCTTATCGGAGGGCCAGGAGCAGTACTTC.

V and J are TRBV27 and TRBJ2-5; TRBD1 aligns across 10 bases. Germline CDR1 MNHEY, CDR2 SMNVEV (reference sequence). V lost 0 bases, J lost 9 bases, and 7 bases stayed unmatched. This CDR3 contains 15 residues. The CDR3 region has the DNA TGTGCCAGCAGTTTATCCCGACAGGGGGCGCCAGCCCAGTACTTC. Translated, it gives CASSLSRQGAPAQYF.

The rearrangement links TRBV5-8 to TRBJ1-6; no definite D call. CDR3 size: 15 residues. Per the germline V gene, CDR1 is SGHTS and CDR2 is YDEGEE. V lost 4 bases to trimming and J lost 7 bases, with 15 bases between them. As DNA, the CDR3 is TGTGCCAGCAGCACAGTACGGGGATACAATTCACCCCTCCACTTT. This encodes CASSTVRGYNSPLHF.

The rearrangement uses TRBV1 and TRBJ2-7; TRBD2 is the table's D call and was not checked against the DNA. TRBV1 is a known pseudogene. The CDR3 runs to 16 residues. DNA for the CDR3: TGCACCAGCAGCGAACCGACTAGCGGTCACGCCTACGAGCAGTACTTC. This translates into CTSSEPTSGHAYEQYF.

V and J are TRBV10-3 and TRBJ2-1; 7 bases match TRBD1. The V and J ends lost 0 bases and 3 bases, in that order; junction bases with no gene match: 5. The CDR3 sequence is 16 residues long. The germline V gene has CDR1 ENHRY and CDR2 SYGVKD. The CDR3 DNA sequence: TGTGCCATCAGTGAGTCGGTGGGGACAGTCTACAATGAGCAGTTCTTC. Protein: CAISESVGTVYNEQFF.

This chain uses TRBV11-2 with TRBJ2-2; a weak D match, TRBD2 (7 bases). The CDR3 has 17 residues. The V end was cut by 4 bases, the J end by 5 bases, with 20 bases between. CDR1 and CDR2 (germline): SGHAT, FQNNGV. As DNA, the CDR3 is TGTGCCAGCAGCTCACGGGGGGCGGGAGTGGATACCGGGGAGCTGTTTTTT. Its protein is CASSSRGAGVDTGELFF.

The rearrangement uses TRBV5-1 and TRBJ2-3, with TRBD2 matching over 10 bases. The germline V gene has CDR1 SGHRS and CDR2 YFSETQ. V trimming: 4 bases; J trimming: 0 bases; junction bases outside the gene matches: 2. The CDR3 has 15 amino acids. The CDR3 region has the DNA TGCGCCAGCAGCAGGACTAGCGGAAGCACAGATACGCAGTATTTT. Amino acids: CASSRTSGSTDTQYF.